The text below deals with one T cell receptor beta chain. The sample originates from a study of blood T cell repertoires in COVID-19. Germline-derived CDR1 and CDR2 are LNHDA and SQIVND (reference sequence). This CDR3 spans 13 amino acids. The V end was cut by 5 bases, the J end by 9 bases, with 14 bases between. The repertoire was sequenced with immunoSEQ multiplex PCR; TCRdb's copy has only in-frame clones and lacks some. Seen here are about 310,000 clones, 75% to 90% observed once, and the top ten hold around 1.9%. Self-reported history from a screening survey and questionnaire set each donor's cohort. No more than 2 weeks before study entry, exposed participants had met a case of COVID-19.

This sequence originates from a woman in her thirties who had been exposed to COVID-19. The chain uses TRBV19 and TRBJ1-5; a weak D match, TRBD1 (5 bases). Sample: PBMCs or T cells enriched from blood (not recorded which). DNA of the CDR3: TGTGCCAGTAGTGCGGGGCCGGGGGGGCCCCAGCATTTT. The encoded protein is CASSAGPGGPQHF.